These 27 T cell receptor beta chains were all obtained from the same sample, sequenced in a study of T-cell reconstitution after alpha-beta-depleted transplantation in children. Using unique molecular identifiers, the investigators prepared the TCRbeta library. TCRdb reprocessed the PCR reads via MiXCR and lists one record per CDR3 protein. Counted here are around 100,000 distinct CDR3 sequences, about 9.4% occurring once; the ten biggest clones make up under 35%. The source was PBMCs, collected before TCRalphabeta/CD19-depleted stem cell transplant. Receptors were obtained from a boy aged 2 to 10 with acute lymphoblastic leukemia, due to receive a stem cell transplant.

This chain links TRBV5-1 with TRBJ2-7, with 7 bases aligning to TRBD2. After removal of 1 base from V and 3 bases from J, the junction contained 13 bases not matched to a gene. CDR1 is SGHRS, CDR2 YFSETQ, per germline. The CDR3 contains 17 residues. CDR3 amino acids: CASSLRASGGNHYEQYF. The CDR3 DNA reads as TGCGCCAGCAGCTTGAGGGCTTCGGGAGGTAATCACTACGAGCAGTACTTC. Complete variable domain (other parts from reference TRBV5-1 and TRBJ2-7): KAGVTQTPRYLIKTRGQQVTLSCSPISGHRSVSWYQQTPGQGLQFLFEYFSETQRNKGNFPGRFSGRQFSNSRSEMNVSTLELGDSALYLCASSLRASGGNHYEQYFGPGTRLTVT.

This rearrangement joins TRBV5-5 to TRBJ2-7; 9 nucleotides align to TRBD1. Looked up from germline, CDR1 is SGHKS and CDR2 is YYEKEE (reference sequence). This CDR3 spans 13 amino acids. The V and J ends lost 6 bases and 5 bases, in that order; junction bases with no gene match: 6. CDR3 amino acids: CASTLQGAHEQYF. The CDR3 DNA is TGTGCCAGCACCTTACAGGGGGCCCACGAGCAGTACTTC.

V is TRBV5-1 and J is TRBJ1-1; D remains unclear. Germline CDR1 SGHRS, CDR2 YFSETQ. With 4 bases removed from V and 1 base from J, the gap between germline ends came to 11 bases. The CDR3 consists of 14 residues. CDR3 amino acids: CASSHTTQNTEAFF. In DNA form, the CDR3 reads TGCGCCAGCAGCCACACTACACAGAACACTGAAGCTTTCTTT.

The V call is TRBV5-1, the J call TRBJ2-3; TRBD1 agrees at 7 bases. The CDR3 is 18 residues long. In germline, CDR1 is SGHRS, CDR2 YFSETQ. Trimming took 0 bases from V and 1 from J; bases not matched to a gene: 11. CDR3 in DNA: TGCGCCAGCAGCTTGGGAGGGGGCTCCGTAAGGGGCACAGATACGCAGTATTTT. Encoded protein: CASSLGGGSVRGTDTQYF.

The V call is TRBV18, the J call TRBJ1-5; D is unresolved. Trimming left V 2 bases short and J 4 bases short, with 6 bases between. Per the germline V gene, CDR1 is KGHSH and CDR2 is LQKENI. The CDR3 is 13 residues long. In nucleotides, the CDR3 is TGTGCCAGCTCACCATCCCAAAATCAGCCCCAGCATTTT. Residues: CASSPSQNQPQHF.

This clonotype was picked up a small number of times. This chain connects TRBV10-3 to TRBJ1-2, with D maybe TRBD1 (6 bases). Germline-derived CDR1 and CDR2 are ENHRY and SYGVKD. The CDR3 is 13 amino acids. V was cut by 10 bases and J by 3 bases, with 15 bases left in between. CDR3 in amino acids: CASAPRGDYGYTF. CDR3 DNA: TGTGCCAGCGCCCCTAGGGGGGACTATGGCTACACCTTC.

This clonotype was seen a few times. V usage is TRBV29-1 and J usage is TRBJ2-5, with TRBD2 matching over 10 bases. In germline, CDR1 is SQVTM, CDR2 ANQGSEA. The V segment lost 7 bases and the J segment 5 bases; nucleotides outside the gene matches: 4. This CDR3 region has 12 residues. Written as DNA, the CDR3 is TGCAGCGCACTAGCGGGGAGGGAGACCCAGTACTTC. It yields the protein CSALAGRETQYF. The complete variable domain, with remaining parts taken from reference TRBV29-1 and TRBJ2-5, reads SAVISQKPSRDICQRGTSLTIQCQVDSQVTMMFWYRQQPGQSLTLIATANQGSEATYESGFVIDKFPISRPNLTFSTLTVSNMSPEDSSIYLCSALAGRETQYFGPGTRLLVL.

The CDR3 loop reads CSARDPNSGATGETQYF. The DNA of the CDR3 is TGCAGTGCTAGAGACCCAAATAGCGGAGCCACTGGGGAGACCCAGTACTTC. The chain couples TRBV20-1 to TRBJ2-5, with D perhaps TRBD2 (6 bases). The CDR3 runs to 17 residues. V lost 0 bases and J 5 bases, leaving 22 bases between the germline ends. CDR1 DFQATT and CDR2 SNEGSKA come from the germline V gene (reference sequence).

In DNA, the CDR3 is TGTGCCAGCAGCCCATTGACGGCAGGGGAGCAGTACTTC. Translation: CASSPLTAGEQYF. The chain employs TRBV27 and TRBJ2-7, with D perhaps TRBD1 (5 bases). The V end was cut by 6 bases, the J end by 7 bases, with 16 bases between. The germline CDR1 and CDR2 sequences are MNHEY and SMNVEV (reference sequence). This CDR3 has 13 amino acids.

This clonotype occurred many times. The chain couples TRBV5-6 to TRBJ2-7; D may be TRBD1 (6 bases). The germline V gene encodes CDR1 SGHDT and CDR2 YYEEEE. Trimming took 1 base from V and 2 from J, leaving 7 bases between them. The CDR3 runs to 13 residues. CDR3 sequence: CASSLPGAYEQYF. The CDR3 DNA follows: TGTGCCAGCAGCTTGCCAGGGGCCTACGAGCAGTACTTC. The entire variable domain, with the rest obtained from reference TRBV5-6 and TRBJ2-7, is as follows: DAGVTQSPTHLIKTRGQQVTLRCSPKSGHDTVSWYQQALGQGPQFIFQYYEEEERQRGNFPDRFSGHQFPNYSSELNVNALLLGDSALYLCASSLPGAYEQYFGPGTRLTVT.

The sample holds many counts of this clonotype. The chain joins TRBV5-1 to TRBJ2-6; D unresolved. The V end was cut by 1 base, the J end by 0 bases, with 11 bases between. From germline, CDR1 is SGHRS and CDR2 YFSETQ. This CDR3 has 17 residues. The CDR3: CASSLSGGSSGANVLTF. CDR3 DNA: TGCGCCAGCAGCTTGTCAGGCGGCAGCTCTGGGGCCAACGTCCTGACTTTC.

This clonotype was seen more than once but under ten times. CDR3 protein: CASSPGVTMGAFF. In DNA form, the CDR3 reads TGCGCCAGCAGCCCGGGGGTGACGATGGGAGCTTTCTTT. The V call is TRBV5-1, the J call TRBJ1-1, with D possibly being TRBD1 (5 bases). Trimming stripped 4 bases from V and 10 bases from J, with 17 bases between. CDR3 length equals 13 residues. Germline CDR1 and CDR2: SGHRS and YFSETQ.

This sequence joins TRBV25-1 and TRBJ1-5; D gene uncertain. This CDR3 is 15 amino acids long. V was pared by 3 bases and J by 2 bases, with 11 bases between. Germline CDR1 and CDR2: MGHDK and SYGVNS. The CDR3 bases are TGTGCCAGCAGTGAGTTAGGTCCCCGCAATCAGCCCCAGCATTTT. Translating it yields CASSELGPRNQPQHF.

This clonotype was picked up many times. The chain uses TRBV6-5 and TRBJ2-1; 10 positions match TRBD2. The germline CDR1 and CDR2 sequences are MNHEY and SVGAGI. After removal of 0 bases from V and 3 bases from J, the junction contained 5 bases not matched to a gene. CDR3 length: 17 residues. The CDR3, as DNA: TGTGCCAGCAGTTACTCGCCACTAGCGGGGCTCTACAATGAGCAGTTCTTC. It specifies CASSYSPLAGLYNEQFF.

This clonotype was seen more than once but under ten times. The chain joins TRBV20-1 to TRBJ1-2, with 7 bases matching TRBD1. The CDR3 totals 14 residues. After removal of 3 bases from V and 2 bases from J, the junction contained 6 bases not matched to a gene. Germline loops: CDR1 DFQATT, CDR2 SNEGSKA (reference sequence). The CDR3 coding sequence is TGCAGTGCTAGTTCCCTGACAGGGAACTATGGCTACACCTTC. As protein: CSASSLTGNYGYTF.

The rearrangement joins TRBV20-1 to TRBJ2-1; D not resolved. This CDR3 is built from 12 residues. The germline gives CDR1 DFQATT, CDR2 SNEGSKA (reference sequence). The V and J ends lost 2 bases and 9 bases respectively, with 11 bases between them. CDR3 sequence (DNA): TGCAGTGCTAGACAACCGTCAGGTGAGCAGTTCTTC. The encoded protein is CSARQPSGEQFF.

This clonotype came up once. CDR3 loop: CASSLRGDFYEQYF. The CDR3 nucleotides read TGTGCCAGCAGCTTAAGAGGGGATTTCTACGAGCAGTACTTC. The V gene is TRBV7-3, the J gene TRBJ2-7; D may match TRBD1 or TRBD2 (5 bases each). The ends were cut back, 1 base at V and 3 bases at J, with 10 bases in the middle. Germline CDR1 is SGHTA and CDR2 is FQGTGA. CDR3 length: 14 residues.

This clonotype occurred a few times. The V gene is TRBV7-3, the J gene TRBJ2-2; D might be TRBD2 (6 bases). CDR1 and CDR2 (germline): SGHTA, FQGTGA. Trimming shortened V by 2 bases and J by 5 bases, and 9 bases separated the two germline ends. There are 14 residues in the CDR3. The chain's CDR3 is CASSLFGGTGELFF. CDR3 DNA sequence: TGTGCCAGCAGCTTATTCGGGGGTACCGGGGAGCTGTTTTTT.

This clonotype is labeled as medium-sized. The gene calls are TRBV5-5 and TRBJ2-5, with 9 bases identical to TRBD1. Germline V gene sequence: CDR1 SGHKS, CDR2 YYEKEE (reference sequence). J lost 5 bases, V lost 6 bases, and 11 bases had no gene match. There are 15 residues in the CDR3. Written as DNA, the CDR3 is TGTGCCAGCAACCAGGGGGACAGGGCCGGGGAGACCCAGTACTTC. It specifies CASNQGDRAGETQYF. Looking up the rest from reference TRBV5-5 and TRBJ2-5 gives the full variable domain: DAGVTQSPTHLIKTRGQQVTLRCSPISGHKSVSWYQQVLGQGPQFIFQYYEKEERGRGNFPDRFSARQFPNYSSELNVNALLLGDSALYLCASNQGDRAGETQYFGPGTRLLVL.

This chain joins TRBV5-1 and TRBJ1-1; D might be TRBD1 (5 bases). The CDR3 is 13 residues long. Germline-derived CDR1 and CDR2 are SGHRS and YFSETQ. The V end lost 1 base, the J end lost 1 base, and 5 bases lay between the germline ends. The CDR3 is CASSLRGNTEAFF. The DNA of the CDR3 is TGCGCCAGCAGCTTGAGGGGGAACACTGAAGCTTTCTTT. The variable domain in full, with the rest retrieved from reference TRBV5-1 and TRBJ1-1, is KAGVTQTPRYLIKTRGQQVTLSCSPISGHRSVSWYQQTPGQGLQFLFEYFSETQRNKGNFPGRFSGRQFSNSRSEMNVSTLELGDSALYLCASSLRGNTEAFFGQGTRLTVV.

This clonotype was seen many times. The chain joins TRBV12-3 or TRBV12-4 to TRBJ2-3; D might be TRBD2 (5 bases). Trimming pared 6 bases from V and 6 bases from J, leaving 16 bases between. The length of the CDR3 is 14 residues. The CDR3 DNA follows: TGTGCCAGCAGCCAGTCGAGGGTTCGGGATACGCAGTATTTT. Encoded protein: CASSQSRVRDTQYF.

This clonotype was picked up many times. CDR3 sequence reads: CSVQYMADTQYF. The CDR3 DNA reads as TGCAGCGTCCAATACATGGCAGATACGCAGTATTTT. This sequence joins TRBV29-1 and TRBJ2-3, with D unresolved. This CDR3 comprises 12 residues. Germline V gene lookup returns CDR1 SQVTM and CDR2 ANQGSEA. Trimming left V 6 bases short and J 4 bases short, with 11 bases between.

The J gene is TRBJ1-3, the V gene TRBV28; 7 bases are a match to TRBD1. Germline CDR1 reads MDHEN; CDR2 reads SYDVKM. The CDR3 sequence is 15 residues long. V was pared by 6 bases and J by 0 bases, with 5 bases of the junction left unmatched. CDR3 protein: CASRPRTGSGNTIYF. The CDR3 coding sequence is TGTGCCAGCAGGCCACGGACAGGCTCTGGAAACACCATATATTTT.

The V gene is TRBV5-1, the J gene TRBJ2-5; TRBD1 might be the D (6 bases). CDR1 is SGHRS and CDR2 is YFSETQ in the germline V gene. The CDR3 contains 14 residues. Trimming took off 7 bases at V and 5 bases at J, with 18 bases between the two ends. This CDR3 reads CASAVRGNGETQYF. The CDR3 nucleotides read TGCGCCAGCGCCGTGAGGGGGAACGGGGAGACCCAGTACTTC.

The chain has TRBV10-3 and TRBJ2-3; the match to TRBD2 covers 12 bases. Germline V gene sequence: CDR1 ENHRY, CDR2 SYGVKD. The V and J ends lost 6 bases and 1 base, in that order; junction bases with no gene match: 5. The CDR3 spans 16 residues. Written as DNA, the CDR3 is TGTGCCATCAGCCGGACTAGCGGGATGGGCACAGATACGCAGTATTTT. This gives the protein CAISRTSGMGTDTQYF.

This clonotype was counted a few times. V gene TRBV9 combines with J gene TRBJ1-2; D remains unclear. Germline V gene sequence: CDR1 SGDLS, CDR2 YYNGEE. V lost 4 bases to trimming and J lost 8 bases, with 15 bases between them. The CDR3 sequence is 13 residues long. DNA for the CDR3: TGTGCCAGCAGCCCGCTCTCCCCTGGGGGCTACACCTTC. Protein product: CASSPLSPGGYTF.

This clonotype was recorded many times. This chain uses TRBV5-1 with TRBJ2-2; TRBD2 is a possible D gene (6 bases). The CDR3 has 16 amino acids. CDR1 is SGHRS, CDR2 YFSETQ, per germline. The V end was cut by 0 bases, the J end by 5 bases, with 14 bases between. DNA for the CDR3: TGCGCCAGCAGCTTGGTGGGTAGCGGCAGTACCGGGGAGCTGTTTTTT. It specifies CASSLVGSGSTGELFF.